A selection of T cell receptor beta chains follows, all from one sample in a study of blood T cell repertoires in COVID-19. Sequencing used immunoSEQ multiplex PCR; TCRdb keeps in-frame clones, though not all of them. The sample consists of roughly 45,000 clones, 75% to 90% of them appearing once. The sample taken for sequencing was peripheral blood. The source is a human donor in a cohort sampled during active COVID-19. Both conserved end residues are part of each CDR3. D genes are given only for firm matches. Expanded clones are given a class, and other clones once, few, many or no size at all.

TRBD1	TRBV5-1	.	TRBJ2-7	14	TGCGCCACTGGAGAGGGACAGGGGACCTACGAGCAGTACTTC	CATGEGQGTYEQYF
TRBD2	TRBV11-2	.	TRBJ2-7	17	TGTGCCAGCAGCTTGAGGAGGGGACTAGCGGCCCCCTACGAGCAGTACTTC	CASSLRRGLAAPYEQYF
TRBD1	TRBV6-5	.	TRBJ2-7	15	TGTGCCAGCAGTTCGGACAGGGGGCTATACTACGAGCAGTACTTC	CASSSDRGLYYEQYF
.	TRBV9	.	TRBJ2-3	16	TGTGCCAGCAGCGTAGAAGACAGCTTATCCACAGATACGCAGTATTTT	CASSVEDSLSTDTQYF
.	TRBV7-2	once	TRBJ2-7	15	TGTGCCAGCAGCTTAGGGCAGGGTAGTTCCTACGAGCAGTACTTC	CASSLGQGSSYEQYF
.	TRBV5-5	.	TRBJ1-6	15	TGTGCCAGCAGCTTGTTTGGGAGCGATAATTCACCCCTCCACTTT	CASSLFGSDNSPLHF
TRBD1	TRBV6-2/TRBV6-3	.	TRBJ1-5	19	TGTGCCAGCAGTTTCAAGGGACAGGGGGAAGGGTATAGCAATCAGCCCCAGCATTTT	CASSFKGQGEGYSNQPQHF
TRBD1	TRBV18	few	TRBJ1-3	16	TGTGCCAGCTCACCTCGGGGACAGGGGACTGGAAACACCATATATTTT	CASSPRGQGTGNTIYF
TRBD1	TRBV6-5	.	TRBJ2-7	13	TGTGCCAGCAGAGAGGGACAGATATACGAGCAGTACTTC	CASREGQIYEQYF
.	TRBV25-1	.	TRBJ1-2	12	TGTGCCAGCAGTGGACAGGACTATGGCTACACCTTC	CASSGQDYGYTF
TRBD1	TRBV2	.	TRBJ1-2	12	TGTGCCAGCAGTCAGGGGGCGCCTGGCTACACCTTC	CASSQGAPGYTF
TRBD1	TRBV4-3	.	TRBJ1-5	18	TGCGCCAGCAGCCAAGGGACAGGGGGCAGGAATAGCAATCAGCCCCAGCATTTT	CASSQGTGGRNSNQPQHF
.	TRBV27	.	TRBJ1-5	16	TGTGCCAGCAGTCCCTCGACAGGTGATAGCAATCAGCCCCAGCATTTT	CASSPSTGDSNQPQHF
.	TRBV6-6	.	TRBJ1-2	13	TGTGCCAGCAGCCCCCAGGGTATCTATGGCTACACCTTC	CASSPQGIYGYTF
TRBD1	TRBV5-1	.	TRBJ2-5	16	TGCGCCAGCAGCTTGTCCGGGACAGCTTCCCAAGAGACCCAGTACTTC	CASSLSGTASQETQYF
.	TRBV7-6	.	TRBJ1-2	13	TGTGCCAGCAGCCCAGCGACGGCCTATGGCTACACCTTC	CASSPATAYGYTF
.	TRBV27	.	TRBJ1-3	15	TGTGCCAGCAGTTTATCCGGGAATTCTGGAAACACCATATATTTT	CASSLSGNSGNTIYF
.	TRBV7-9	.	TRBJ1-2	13	TGTGCCAGCAGCTTAGAAAGTACGGATGGCTACACCTTC	CASSLESTDGYTF
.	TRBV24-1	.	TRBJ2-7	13	TGTGCCACCAGTTCCTCCGGGGGCTACGAGCAGTACTTC	CATSSSGGYEQYF
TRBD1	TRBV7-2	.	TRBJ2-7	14	TGTGCCAGCAGCCCATGGGACAGCTCCTACGAGCAGTACTTC	CASSPWDSSYEQYF
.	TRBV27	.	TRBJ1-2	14	TGTGCCAGTAAACCAGGGGACGGGCACTATGGCTACACCTTC	CASKPGDGHYGYTF
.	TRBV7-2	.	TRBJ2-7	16	TGTGCCAGCAGCTTAGCGGGCGGGGAGATCTCCTACGAGCAGTACTTC	CASSLAGGEISYEQYF
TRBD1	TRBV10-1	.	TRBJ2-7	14	TGCGCCAACTCGATACAGGGGCCCTTCTGGGAGCAGTACTTC	CANSIQGPFWEQYF